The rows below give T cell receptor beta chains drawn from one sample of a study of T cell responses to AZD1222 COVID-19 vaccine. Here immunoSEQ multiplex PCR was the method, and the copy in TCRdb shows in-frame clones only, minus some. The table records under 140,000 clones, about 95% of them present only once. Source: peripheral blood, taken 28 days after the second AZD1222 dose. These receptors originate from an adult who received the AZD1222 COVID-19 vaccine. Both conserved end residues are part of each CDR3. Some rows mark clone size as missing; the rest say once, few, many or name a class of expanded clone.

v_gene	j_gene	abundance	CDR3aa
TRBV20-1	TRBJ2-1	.	CSASTPLRASGYNEQFF
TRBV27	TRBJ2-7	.	CASSFRGAYEQYF
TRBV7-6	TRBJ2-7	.	CASSLDATGGAHEQYF
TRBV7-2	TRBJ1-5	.	CASSFLGGKSQPQHF
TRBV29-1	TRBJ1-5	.	CSVRQGTQPQHF
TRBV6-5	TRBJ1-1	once	CASSSTRGGSTEAFF
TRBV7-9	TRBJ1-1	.	CASSTPIFGGYEAFF
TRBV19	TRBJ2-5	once	CASSSGVGASETQYF
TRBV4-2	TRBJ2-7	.	CASSQSGSYEQYF
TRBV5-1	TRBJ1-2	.	CASSLSPGAGYGYTF
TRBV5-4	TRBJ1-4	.	CASSSKRTGLNEKLFF
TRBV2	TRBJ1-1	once	CASSPEQRAFF
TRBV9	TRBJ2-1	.	CASSHRTGTGYNEQFF
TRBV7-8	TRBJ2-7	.	CASSLISGTGGSYEQYF
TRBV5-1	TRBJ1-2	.	CASSWDSANYGYTF
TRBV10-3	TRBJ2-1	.	CAISEPAGGLDEQFF
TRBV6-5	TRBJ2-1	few	CASRGRRGDNEQFF
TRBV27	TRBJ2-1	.	CASSFPGDEQFF
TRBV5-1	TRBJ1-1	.	CASSFNTGQGEAFF
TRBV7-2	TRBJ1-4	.	CASSLDGQNEKLFF
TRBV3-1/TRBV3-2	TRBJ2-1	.	CASSQMAGTEQFF
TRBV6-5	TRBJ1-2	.	CASRDRAVYGYTF
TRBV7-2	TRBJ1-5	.	CASSLVAGRSNQPQHF
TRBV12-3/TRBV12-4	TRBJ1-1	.	CASSQTGDTEAFF
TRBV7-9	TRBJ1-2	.	CASSSNVAPINYGYTF
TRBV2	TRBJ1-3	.	CASSKGTGGPSGNTIYF
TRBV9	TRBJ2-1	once	CASSVAPAVYNEQFF
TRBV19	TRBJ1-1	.	CASQTGSFTEAFF
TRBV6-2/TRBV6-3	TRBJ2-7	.	CASSYGWSYEQYF
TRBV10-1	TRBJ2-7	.	CASSETQTGKQYF
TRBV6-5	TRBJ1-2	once	CASSYDAGRYYGYTF
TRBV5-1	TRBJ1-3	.	CASSLRGPDTIYF
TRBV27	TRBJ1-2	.	CASRPIRGDYGYTF
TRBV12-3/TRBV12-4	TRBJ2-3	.	CASKRGEEDTQYF
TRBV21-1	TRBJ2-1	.	CASSLQKGLAGANNEQFF
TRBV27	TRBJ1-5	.	CATKSLNQPQHF
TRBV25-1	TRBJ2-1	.	CASSEYSSRDNEQFF
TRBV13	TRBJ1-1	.	CASTWGTENTEAFF
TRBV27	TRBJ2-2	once	CASRRNTGELFF
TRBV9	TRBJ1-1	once	CASSVRTSQGAFF
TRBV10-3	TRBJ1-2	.	CAIRGAENYGYTF
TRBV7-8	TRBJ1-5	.	CASSRDRGQEPQHF
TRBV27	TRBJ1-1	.	CASSLSGQADPTEAFF
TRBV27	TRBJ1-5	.	CASSPVGAGGWYQPQHF
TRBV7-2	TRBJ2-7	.	CASSFVDYYEQYF
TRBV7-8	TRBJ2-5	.	CASSLAEGGQETQYF
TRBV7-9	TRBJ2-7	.	CASSPPLGGEQYF
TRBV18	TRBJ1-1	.	CASSPRERNTEAFF
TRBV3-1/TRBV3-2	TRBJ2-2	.	CASNLDGALSTGELFF
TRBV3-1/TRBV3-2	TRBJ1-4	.	CASSAAPGTGDDFEKLFF
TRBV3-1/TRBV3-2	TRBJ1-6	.	CASRTGQGYNSPLHF
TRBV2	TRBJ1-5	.	CASGQGQPQHF
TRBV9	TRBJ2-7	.	CASSVEDGRAYEQYF
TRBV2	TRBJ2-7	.	CASSGLAGYEQYF
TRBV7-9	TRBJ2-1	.	CASSRFSGGASGEQFF
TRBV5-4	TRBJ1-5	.	CASSFDGSNQPQHF
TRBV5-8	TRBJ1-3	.	CASSLSLPGNTIYF
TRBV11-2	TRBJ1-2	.	CASSLARHFFNGYTF
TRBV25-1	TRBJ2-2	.	CASANTGELFF
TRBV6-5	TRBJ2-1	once	CASSYSRGAYNEQFF